The 4 T cell receptor beta chains listed next were all sequenced from one sample in a study of cytomegalovirus exposure and HLA in healthy donors. Primers: 60 Vbeta forward and 13 Jbeta reverse. Generated by immunoSEQ multiplex PCR, the TCRdb table keeps only in-frame clones and is missing some. The sample lists about 180,000 clones; about 77% were seen once. The specimen sequenced was PBMCs. The receptors stem from a woman aged 25 to 39 in good health and CMV-seropositive.

This chain joins TRBV6-6 and TRBJ1-3; 8 bases are a match to TRBD1. Losses at the gene ends were 6 bases for V and 0 bases for J; bases not matched to a gene: 7. Germline CDR1 is MNHNY and CDR2 is SVGAGI (reference sequence). The CDR3 has 16 amino acids. The CDR3 here is CASRVRGPSSGNTIYF. CDR3 DNA: TGTGCCAGCAGGGTCAGGGGGCCAAGCTCTGGAAACACCATATATTTT.

The rearrangement links TRBV11-3 to TRBJ1-5; D is unclear. From germline, CDR1 is SGHNT and CDR2 YENEEA. Trimming took off 2 bases at V and 2 bases at J, with 7 bases between the two ends. The CDR3 totals 14 residues. The CDR3 sequence is CASSLPGGNQPQHF. CDR3 in DNA: TGTGCCAGCAGCTTACCCGGGGGCAATCAGCCCCAGCATTTT.

J is TRBJ1-3 and V is TRBV5-3; TRBD1 agrees at 7 bases. TRBV5-3 has ORF status, its function being uncertain. J lost 4 bases, V lost 3 bases, and 16 bases had no gene match. The CDR3 extends over 18 amino acids. The CDR3 DNA is TGTGCCAGAAGCTGGGCCGAGGGGGCGAGATTCTCGGGAAACACCATATATTTT. It specifies CARSWAEGARFSGNTIYF.

The CDR3 loop is CASSPTAVTGELFF. As DNA, the CDR3 is TGTGCCAGCAGCCCAACGGCGGTCACCGGGGAGCTGTTTTTT. This sequence joins TRBV7-3 and TRBJ2-2; D is uncertain. Trimming cost V 5 bases and J 4 bases, with 11 bases left between them. CDR3 size: 14 residues. CDR1 SGHTA and CDR2 FQGTGA come from the germline V gene.